This T cell receptor beta chain was sequenced during a study of cytomegalovirus exposure and HLA in healthy donors. CDR1 is SQVTM, CDR2 ANQGSEA, per germline. The CDR3 is made up of 13 amino acids. The ends lost 6 bases at V and 4 bases at J; junction bases unmatched: 5. A multiplex PCR was run with 60 Vbeta primers and 13 Jbeta primers. Assay: immunoSEQ multiplex PCR; the TCRdb copy retains only in-frame clones and omits some. Of about 130,000 clones listed, about 77% are singletons. Turning to this clone: Its antigen is unidentified.

Whole-study results and caveats: With later analysis, a missense DCLRE1C variant became linked to TCR beta V- and J-gene trimming.

The chain has TRBV29-1 and TRBJ2-5; 10 bases are shared with TRBD1. The receptor comes from a man aged 50 to 60 in good health and CMV-seronegative. The sequenced sample consisted of PBMCs. CDR3 coding DNA: TGCAGCGTCGCGACAGGGGGCCCAGAGACCCAGTACTTC. As protein: CSVATGGPETQYF.